The clone carrying this T cell receptor (beta chain) was recorded only once. Since a much larger clone is just one base distant, this may be a read error. TCRdb independently ran MiXCR on the reads; one entry per CDR3 protein. The repertoire includes 200,000 to 300,000 distinct CDR3 sequences, 29% of them detected once, and about 7% sits in the top ten. Germline CDR1 MGHRA, CDR2 YSYEKL. The CDR3 is made up of 14 amino acids. V was pared by 7 bases and J by 3 bases, with 6 bases of the junction left unmatched. These data belong to a study of kidney transplant recipient with SARS-CoV-2 infection. This TCR came from a male patient aged 25 to 39 who had COVID-19 and was a kidney transplant recipient. Some of these T cells may belong to the graft donor. Sequenced material: a blood sample, taken at baseline and on roughly day 120 from a kidney transplant recipient. This rearrangement joins TRBV4-1 to TRBJ2-3; TRBD2 aligns across 8 bases. The CDR3 DNA sequence: TGCGCCAGCATCCGGGGGGGGAGAACAGATACGCAGTATTTT. This sequence encodes CASIRGGRTDTQYF.